The present T cell receptor (beta chain) was sequenced within a study of shared clonotypes between healthy human individuals. Naive CD45RA+ and memory CD45RA-negative subsets were split from CD4+ cells. General observations from the study: With few donors, the genetic and exposure-history diversity represented was limited.

The authors loaded roughly 200 ng DNA, approximately 30,000 T cell genomes, into sorted-subset replicate PCRs. Sequenced by immunoSEQ multiplex PCR; TCRdb stores in-frame clones only, minus some. The sample contains under 2,500,000 clones, roughly 95% of which appear only once. CDR3 length: 15 amino acids. Losses at the gene ends were 1 base for V and 3 bases for J; bases not matched to a gene: 4. The germline gives CDR1 MDHEN, CDR2 SYDVKM. As for this clone: The antigen is undetermined.

The sequencing sample was made of naive CD4+ T cells sorted from blood. Subset given: CD45RA+ positively selected. The chain recombines TRBV28 with TRBJ1-2; 8 bases are shared with TRBD1. The clonotype originates from a man younger than 35 in good health. DNA for the CDR3: TGTGCCAGCAGTTTATCCCAGGGGGCTGACTATGGCTACACCTTC. Protein: CASSLSQGADYGYTF.